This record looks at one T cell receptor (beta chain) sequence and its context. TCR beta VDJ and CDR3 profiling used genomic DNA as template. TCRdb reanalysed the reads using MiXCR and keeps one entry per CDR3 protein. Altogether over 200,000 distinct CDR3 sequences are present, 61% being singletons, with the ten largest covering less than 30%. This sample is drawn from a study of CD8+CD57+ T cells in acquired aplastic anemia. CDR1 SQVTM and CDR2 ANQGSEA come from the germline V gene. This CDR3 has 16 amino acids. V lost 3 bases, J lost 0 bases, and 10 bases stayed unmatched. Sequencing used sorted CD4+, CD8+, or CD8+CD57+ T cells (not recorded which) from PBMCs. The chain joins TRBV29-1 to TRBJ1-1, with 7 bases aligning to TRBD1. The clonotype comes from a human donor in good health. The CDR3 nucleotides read TGCAGCGTTGAGTCCCTTACAGGGGTCATGAACACTGAAGCTTTCTTT. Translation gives CSVESLTGVMNTEAFF.